Sequencing of this T cell receptor beta chain was carried out in a study of cytomegalovirus exposure and HLA in healthy donors. V trimming: 4 bases; J trimming: 10 bases; junction bases outside the gene matches: 10. The CDR3 consists of 14 residues. The germline V gene has CDR1 MNHNY and CDR2 SVGAGI (reference sequence). Primers for the PCR totalled 60 Vbeta and 13 Jbeta. Only in-frame clones appear in the TCRdb table, and some are missing; sequencing was by immunoSEQ multiplex PCR. The sample lists 150,000 or so clones; roughly 82% were seen once. Worth noting for this clone: Antigen specificity is unknown.

Study-level points and caveats: TCR beta V- and J-gene trimming was later associated with a missense DCLRE1C variant. The authors judged a highly shared variant cluster likely a sequencing artifact. The classifier reportedly diagnosed cytomegalovirus status with high sensitivity and specificity.

The chain links TRBV6-6 to TRBJ1-2; the match to TRBD1 covers 9 bases. Sequenced: PBMCs. The clonotype comes from a young man in good health and CMV-seropositive. DNA for the CDR3: TGTGCCAGCAGTTCAATCTCGGGACAGGGTGCCTACACCTTC. It yields the protein CASSSISGQGAYTF.